Each of the 18 T cell receptor beta chains below was sequenced from the same sample in a study of CD8 T cells in ankylosing spondylitis (dated 2017 in TCRdb). Receptors were amplified or captured by 5' RACE. The sequencing machine was an Illumina HiSeq 2500. The public reads were run again by TCRdb, first through fastp at Q25 and then through MiXCR, and only productive beta chains were kept. All rows with the same CDR3 protein become a single entry with the most common DNA and genes. Recorded for this sample are 240,000 or so distinct CDR3 sequences; about 10% of them occurred a single time. Jointly, the top ten make up around 7% of the sample. The sequenced material came from blood, either unsorted or a sorted T cell fraction (not recorded which). The origin of the receptors is a male donor with ankylosing spondylitis or in good health (not recorded which).

This clonotype was counted many times. The V gene is TRBV20-1, the J gene TRBJ2-5, with D tentatively TRBD2 (6 bases). Looked up from germline, CDR1 is DFQATT and CDR2 is SNEGSKA (reference sequence). This CDR3 has 13 residues. V lost 3 bases and J lost 0, with 8 bases in between. This chain's CDR3 is CSASVADQETQYF. The CDR3 bases are TGCAGTGCTAGTGTAGCGGACCAAGAGACCCAGTACTTC.

This clonotype has a handful of counts. The V call is TRBV19, the J call TRBJ1-1, with D possibly TRBD1 on 5 matching bases. V was trimmed by 4 bases and J by 5 bases, leaving 14 bases between them. This CDR3 contains 14 residues. Germline assignment: CDR1 LNHDA and CDR2 SQIVND (reference sequence). CDR3 region: CASSTPGAGTEAFF. CDR3 in DNA: TGTGCCAGTAGTACCCCCGGGGCGGGGACTGAAGCTTTCTTT.

This clonotype was seen ten or more times. The rearrangement links TRBV6-2 or TRBV6-3 to TRBJ2-1, with 7 bases matching TRBD2. The length of the CDR3 is 13 residues. Trimming took 6 bases from V and 4 from J; bases not matched to a gene: 3. The V gene's germline CDR1 is MNHEY and CDR2 SVGEGT. CDR3 sequence (DNA): TGTGCCAGCAGCGCGGGAGATTACAATGAGCAGTTCTTC. It yields the protein CASSAGDYNEQFF.

This clonotype was recorded many times. The chain carries TRBV15 and TRBJ1-1; no clear D. Trimming removed 0 bases at V and 1 base at J, with 3 bases between. This CDR3 region has 13 residues. Germline CDR1 is LNHNV and CDR2 is YYDKDF (reference sequence). The CDR3 region is CATSREGNTEAFF. The CDR3 coding sequence is TGTGCCACCAGCAGAGAAGGGAACACTGAAGCTTTCTTT.

V and J are TRBV12-3 or TRBV12-4 and TRBJ1-4; D unresolved. With 6 bases removed from V and 2 bases from J, the gap between germline ends came to 19 bases. This CDR3 spans 17 amino acids. DNA for the CDR3: TGTGCCAGCAGAAATCCGGTGAGGGCTGGGACTAATGAAAAACTGTTTTTT. Its protein product is CASRNPVRAGTNEKLFF.

This clonotype was recorded a few times. The chain uses TRBV5-1 and TRBJ2-7; weak D call: TRBD1 (6 bases). V dropped 1 base and J dropped 5 bases, with 10 bases sitting between them. This CDR3 spans 13 amino acids. Germline values: CDR1 SGHRS, CDR2 YFSETQ. As DNA, the CDR3 is TGCGCCAGCAGCTTGTGGGGGCTCGACGAGCAGTACTTC. Translation gives CASSLWGLDEQYF.

This clonotype was counted a single time. The chain uses TRBV18 and TRBJ2-1; no firm D call. Germline values: CDR1 KGHSH, CDR2 LQKENI. The CDR3 extends over 15 amino acids. V gave up 3 bases and J gave up 0 bases, with 9 bases separating them. The CDR3 reads CASSPQSNSYNEQFF. The CDR3 DNA reads TGTGCCAGCTCACCCCAATCAAACTCCTACAATGAGCAGTTCTTC.

This clonotype occurred many times. V gene TRBV2 combines with J gene TRBJ2-7, with D hard to call. The V and J ends lost 1 base and 8 bases respectively, with 12 bases between them. There are 13 residues in the CDR3. CDR1 and CDR2 (germline): SNHLY, FYNNEI. The CDR3 spells CASSEGLTTQQYF. CDR3 coding DNA: TGTGCCAGCAGTGAAGGTCTGACAACCCAGCAGTACTTC. Based on the CDR3 plus reference TRBV2 and TRBJ2-7, the full variable domain is EPEVTQTPSHQVTQMGQEVILRCVPISNHLYFYWYRQILGQKVEFLVSFYNNEISEKSEIFDDQFSVERPDGSNFTLKIRSTKLEDSAMYFCASSEGLTTQQYFGPGTRLTVT.

This clonotype has only a few counts. The J gene is TRBJ2-2, the V gene TRBV5-6, with 9 bases fitting TRBD1. The CDR3 loop spans 14 amino acids. Per germline, CDR1 SGHDT and CDR2 YYEEEE. V gave up 4 bases and J gave up 5 bases; unmatched junction bases: 3. The DNA for the CDR3 is TGTGCCAGCAGCCCCGGACAGGGGACCGGGGAGCTGTTTTTT. It encodes CASSPGQGTGELFF.

Many counts were recorded for this clonotype. The J gene is TRBJ1-1, the V gene TRBV27; unclear D gene. The CDR3 is 13 amino acids. Germline V CDR1 and CDR2: MNHEY, SMNVEV (reference sequence). V lost 3 bases and J lost 0, with 5 bases in between. CDR3 DNA sequence: TGTGCCAGCAGTTTCCTACTGAACACTGAAGCTTTCTTT. This sequence encodes CASSFLLNTEAFF.

This clonotype was counted ten times or more. The chain is built from TRBV6-5 and TRBJ2-7, with D hard to call. Trimming cost V 0 bases and J 6 bases, with 9 bases left between them. CDR3 length: 13 amino acids. The V gene's germline CDR1 is MNHEY and CDR2 SVGAGI. In DNA form, the CDR3 reads TGTGCCAGCAGTTACTCTGGGCAGTTCGAGCAGTACTTC. Amino acids: CASSYSGQFEQYF.

Within the sample, this clonotype is medium-sized (0.01 to 0.1%). The chain combines TRBV20-1 with TRBJ2-3, with a tentative D call TRBD2 (6 bases). The CDR3 is 12 amino acids. Deletions cut 0 bases from V and 6 bases from J, with 7 bases between. The germline V gene encodes CDR1 DFQATT and CDR2 SNEGSKA (reference sequence). CDR3 protein: CSAREGGDTQYF. In nucleotides, the CDR3 is TGCAGTGCTAGAGAGGGGGGTGATACGCAGTATTTT.

This clonotype was seen repeatedly, ten times or more. This chain uses TRBV5-1 with TRBJ2-7; D remains unclear. The germline V and J ends were trimmed by 0 bases and 1 base, with 8 bases remaining between them. CDR3 length: 14 residues. Germline V gene data show CDR1 as SGHRS and CDR2 as YFSETQ. CDR3: CASSLALDSYEQYF. The CDR3 nucleotides read TGCGCCAGCAGCTTGGCCCTGGATTCCTACGAGCAGTACTTC.

This clonotype was found many times. This chain uses TRBV7-8 with TRBJ2-5, with D hard to call. The CDR3 consists of 14 residues. Germline values: CDR1 SGHVS, CDR2 FQNEAQ. The V end was cut by 7 bases, the J end by 3 bases, with 15 bases between. The CDR3 nucleotides are TGTGCCAGCAAGGACCGACCCTATGAAGAGACCCAGTACTTC. Encoded protein: CASKDRPYEETQYF.

This clonotype was picked up many times. This rearrangement joins TRBV20-1 to TRBJ2-3; D not resolved. V lost 5 bases, J lost 2 bases, and 14 bases lay in between. This CDR3 is built from 14 residues. The germline V gene encodes CDR1 DFQATT and CDR2 SNEGSKA (reference sequence). The CDR3 here is CSAAVLLNTDTQYF. The CDR3 nucleotides are TGCAGTGCTGCCGTTTTGTTAAACACAGATACGCAGTATTTT.

There are many counts of this clonotype. The chain links TRBV6-1 to TRBJ2-2; D may be TRBD1 (6 bases). The CDR3 runs to 15 residues. V lost 6 bases, J lost 1 base, and 12 bases lay in between. CDR1 is MNHNS and CDR2 is SASEGT in the germline V gene. Here the CDR3 DNA reads TGTGCCAGCAGACTATACAGGGAGAACACCGGGGAGCTGTTTTTT. Translating it yields CASRLYRENTGELFF.

The chain is built from TRBV11-2 and TRBJ2-7; D ambiguous. V shed 0 bases and J shed 6 bases, with 6 bases lying between them. The CDR3 has 12 amino acids. CDR1 SGHAT and CDR2 FQNNGV come from the germline V gene. The CDR3 DNA reads as TGTGCCAGCAGCTTAGAGACACGCGAGCAGTACTTC. Its protein is CASSLETREQYF. Full variable domain (remainder filled in from reference TRBV11-2 and TRBJ2-7): EAGVAQSPRYKIIEKRQSVAFWCNPISGHATLYWYQQILGQGPKLLIQFQNNGVVDDSQLPKDRFSAERLKGVDSTLKIQPAKLEDSAVYLCASSLETREQYFGPGTRLTVT.

This clonotype came up a few times. The DNA of the CDR3 is TGCGCCAGCAGCTCGGATTTTTCCTATAATTCACCCCTCCACTTT. Encoded protein: CASSSDFSYNSPLHF. V is TRBV5-1 and J is TRBJ1-6; D is unresolved. CDR1 and CDR2 from the germline V gene are SGHRS and YFSETQ. V dropped 3 bases and J dropped 1 base, with 8 bases sitting between them. This CDR3 has 15 residues.